This TCR beta chain was sequenced in a study of spatial heterogeneity in lung cancer. Study as a whole: The average count in raw reads for each unique TCR and UMI combination exceeded 9.5 appearances.

CDR3 size: 14 residues. With 4 bases clipped from V and 3 bases from J, the junction kept 4 bases outside the gene matches. Germline values: CDR1 SGHDT, CDR2 YYEEEE. General study findings and limits: The appearance of ubiquitous expanded tumor TCRs in blood was greater at resection than follow-up.

Time point reported: sample taken at primary tumor resection. Untreated early-stage non-small cell lung cancer patients, approximately 79 in total, were the donors. Every TCR cDNA molecule carried a tag that served as a unique molecular identifier. A single record per CDR3 protein comes from TCRdb applying MiXCR to the 5' RACE reads. The data contain roughly 79,000 distinct CDR3 sequences, roughly 8% of them singletons. This clonotype was seen repeatedly, ten times or more. Its matching antigen is unknown. Sequenced material: PBMCs, taken at surgery. The chain couples TRBV5-6 to TRBJ2-3; 8 bases map to TRBD1. This receptor was identified in a male donor with early-stage non-small cell lung cancer. The CDR3 region has the DNA TGTGCCAGCAGCCACAGGGGGATAACAGATACGCAGTATTTT. Translated: CASSHRGITDTQYF.